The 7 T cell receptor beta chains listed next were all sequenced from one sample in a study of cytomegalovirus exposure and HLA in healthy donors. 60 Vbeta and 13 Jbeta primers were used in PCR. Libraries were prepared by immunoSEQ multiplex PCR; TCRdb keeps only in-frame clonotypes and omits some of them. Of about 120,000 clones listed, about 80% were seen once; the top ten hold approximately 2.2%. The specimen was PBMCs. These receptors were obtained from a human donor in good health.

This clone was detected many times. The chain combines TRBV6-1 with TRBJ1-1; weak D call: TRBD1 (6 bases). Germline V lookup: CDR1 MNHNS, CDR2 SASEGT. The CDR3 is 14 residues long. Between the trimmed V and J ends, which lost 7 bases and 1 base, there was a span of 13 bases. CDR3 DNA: TGTGCCAGCATCGGACAGTCCAAGAACACTGAAGCTTTCTTT. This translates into CASIGQSKNTEAFF.

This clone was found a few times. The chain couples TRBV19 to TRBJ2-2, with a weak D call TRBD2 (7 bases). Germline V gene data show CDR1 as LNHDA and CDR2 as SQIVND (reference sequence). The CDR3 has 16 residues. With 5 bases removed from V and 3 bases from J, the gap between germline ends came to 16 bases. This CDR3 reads CASSPLGGGYTGELFF. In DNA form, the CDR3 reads TGTGCCAGTAGTCCCCTTGGCGGGGGCTACACCGGGGAGCTGTTTTTT.

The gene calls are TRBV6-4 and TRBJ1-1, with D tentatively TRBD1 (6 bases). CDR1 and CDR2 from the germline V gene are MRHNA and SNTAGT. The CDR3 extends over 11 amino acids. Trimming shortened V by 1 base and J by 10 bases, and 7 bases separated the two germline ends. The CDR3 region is CASSDWGRAFF. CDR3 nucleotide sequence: TGTGCCAGCAGTGACTGGGGGCGAGCTTTCTTT.

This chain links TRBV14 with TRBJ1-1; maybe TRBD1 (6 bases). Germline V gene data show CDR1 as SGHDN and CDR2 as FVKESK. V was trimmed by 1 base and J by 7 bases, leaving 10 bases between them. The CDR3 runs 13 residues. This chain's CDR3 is CASSQVRGHEAFF. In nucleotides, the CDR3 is TGTGCCAGCAGCCAAGTTCGGGGACATGAAGCTTTCTTT.

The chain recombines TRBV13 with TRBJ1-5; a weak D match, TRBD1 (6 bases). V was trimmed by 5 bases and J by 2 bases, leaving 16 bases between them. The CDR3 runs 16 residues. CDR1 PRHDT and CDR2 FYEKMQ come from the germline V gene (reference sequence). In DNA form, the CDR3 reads TGTGCCAGCAGCCTACGATCGTCAGGGGGCAATCAGCCCCAGCATTTT. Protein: CASSLRSSGGNQPQHF.

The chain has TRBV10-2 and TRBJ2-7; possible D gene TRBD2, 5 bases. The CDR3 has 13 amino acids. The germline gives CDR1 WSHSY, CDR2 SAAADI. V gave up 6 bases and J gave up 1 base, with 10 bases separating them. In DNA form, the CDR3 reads TGCGCCAGCAGGACTACTAGTTCCTACGAGCAGTACTTC. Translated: CASRTTSSYEQYF.

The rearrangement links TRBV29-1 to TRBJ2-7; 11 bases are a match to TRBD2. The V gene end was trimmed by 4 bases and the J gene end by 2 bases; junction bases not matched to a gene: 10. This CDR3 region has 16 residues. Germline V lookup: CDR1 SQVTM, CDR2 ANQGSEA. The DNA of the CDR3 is TGCAGCGTTGGAGTGGCTAGCGGGGGGCCGACCTACGAGCAGTACTTC. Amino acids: CSVGVASGGPTYEQYF.